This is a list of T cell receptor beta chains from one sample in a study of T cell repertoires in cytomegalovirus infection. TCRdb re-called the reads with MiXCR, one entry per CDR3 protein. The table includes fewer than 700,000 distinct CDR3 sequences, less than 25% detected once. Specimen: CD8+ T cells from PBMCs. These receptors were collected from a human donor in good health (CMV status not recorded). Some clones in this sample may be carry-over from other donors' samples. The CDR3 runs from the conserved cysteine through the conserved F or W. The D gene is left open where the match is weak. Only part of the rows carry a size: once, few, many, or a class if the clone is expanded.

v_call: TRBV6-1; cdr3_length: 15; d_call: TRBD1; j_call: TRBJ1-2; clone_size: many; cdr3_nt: TGTGCCAGCAGTGACGACAGGGGGCTCCTCTATGGCTACACCTTC; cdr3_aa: CASSDDRGLLYGYTF
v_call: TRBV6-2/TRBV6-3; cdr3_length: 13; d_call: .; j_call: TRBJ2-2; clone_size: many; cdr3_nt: TGTGCCAGCAGTTATGGAAGGGCCGGGGAGCTGTTTTTT; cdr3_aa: CASSYGRAGELFF
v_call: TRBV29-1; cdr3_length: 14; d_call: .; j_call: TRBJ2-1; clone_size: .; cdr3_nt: TGCAGCGTTGAGCGGGGACAAGTTTACAATGAGCAGTTCTTC; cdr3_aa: CSVERGQVYNEQFF
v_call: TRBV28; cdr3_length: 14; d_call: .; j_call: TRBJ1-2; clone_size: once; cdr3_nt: TGTGCCAGCAGTTTAGAGCGGACTACTTATGGCTACACCTTC; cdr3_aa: CASSLERTTYGYTF
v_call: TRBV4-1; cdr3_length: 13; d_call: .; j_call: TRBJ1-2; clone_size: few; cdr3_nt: TGCGCCAGCAGCCACCCCGCGGGCAATGGCTACACCTTC; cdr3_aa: CASSHPAGNGYTF
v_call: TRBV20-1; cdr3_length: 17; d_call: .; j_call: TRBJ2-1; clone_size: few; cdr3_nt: TGCAGTGCTAGTAAGGTCGGGGCTAGACCTTCCTACAATGAGCAGTTCTTC; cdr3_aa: CSASKVGARPSYNEQFF
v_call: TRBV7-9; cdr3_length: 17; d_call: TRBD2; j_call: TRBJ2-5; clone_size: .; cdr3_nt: TGTGCCAGCAGCCAAGACGCTGGCGGGGGGCTCCAAGAGACCCAGTACTTC; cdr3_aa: CASSQDAGGGLQETQYF
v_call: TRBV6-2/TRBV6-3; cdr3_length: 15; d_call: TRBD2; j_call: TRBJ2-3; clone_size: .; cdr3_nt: TGTGCCAGCAGTTCTCTAGCGGGGCCAACAGATACGCAGTATTTT; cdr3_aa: CASSSLAGPTDTQYF
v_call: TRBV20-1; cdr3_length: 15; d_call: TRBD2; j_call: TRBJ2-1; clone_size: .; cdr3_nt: TGCAGTGCTAGAGATAGCGGGCGGGTGTACAATGAGCAGTTCTTC; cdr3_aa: CSARDSGRVYNEQFF
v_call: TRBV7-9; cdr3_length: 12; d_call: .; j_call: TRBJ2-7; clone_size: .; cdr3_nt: TGTGCCAGCAGCTTAGGGGGGTATCAGCAGTACTTC; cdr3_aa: CASSLGGYQQYF
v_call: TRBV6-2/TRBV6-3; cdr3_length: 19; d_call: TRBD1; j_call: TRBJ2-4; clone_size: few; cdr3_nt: TGTGCCAGCAGTTACCGGAGACAGGGAAGCTTTGGCGCCAAAAACATTCAGTACTTC; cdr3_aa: CASSYRRQGSFGAKNIQYF
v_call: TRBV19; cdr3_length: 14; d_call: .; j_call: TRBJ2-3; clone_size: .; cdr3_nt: TGTGCCAGTAGTGAACCGATGGGCACAGATACGCAGTATTTT; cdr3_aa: CASSEPMGTDTQYF
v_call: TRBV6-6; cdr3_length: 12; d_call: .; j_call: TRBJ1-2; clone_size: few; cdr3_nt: TGTGCCAGCAGTTCTCCGGCCTATGGCTACACCTTC; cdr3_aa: CASSSPAYGYTF
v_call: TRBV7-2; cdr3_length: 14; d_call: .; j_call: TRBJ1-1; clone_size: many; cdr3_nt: TGTGCCAGCAGCTTATCCCTCGGGACACCTGAAGCTTTCTTT; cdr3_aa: CASSLSLGTPEAFF
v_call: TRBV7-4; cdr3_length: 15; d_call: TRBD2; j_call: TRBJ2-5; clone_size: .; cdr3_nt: TGTGCCAGCAGCATTAGCGGGGGGCTACATGAGACCCAGTACTTC; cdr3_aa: CASSISGGLHETQYF
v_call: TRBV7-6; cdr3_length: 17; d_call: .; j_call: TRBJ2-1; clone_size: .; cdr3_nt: TGTGCCAGCAGCTTACTCTTTGCGCCTAGCTCCTACAATGAGCAGTTCTTC; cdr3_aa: CASSLLFAPSSYNEQFF
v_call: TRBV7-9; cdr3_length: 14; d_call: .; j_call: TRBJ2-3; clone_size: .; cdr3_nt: TGTGCCAGCAGCCCTCCGGTACCCACAGATACGCAGTATTTT; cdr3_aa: CASSPPVPTDTQYF
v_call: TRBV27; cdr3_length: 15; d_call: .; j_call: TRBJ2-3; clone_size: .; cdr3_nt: TGTGCCAGCAGTGGCATCGGTAGTGGCACAGATACGCAGTATTTT; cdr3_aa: CASSGIGSGTDTQYF
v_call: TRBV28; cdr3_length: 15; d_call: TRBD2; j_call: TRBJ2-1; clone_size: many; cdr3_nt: TGTGCCAGCAGTCCGAGCGGGGCATCCTACAATGAGCAGTTCTTC; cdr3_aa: CASSPSGASYNEQFF
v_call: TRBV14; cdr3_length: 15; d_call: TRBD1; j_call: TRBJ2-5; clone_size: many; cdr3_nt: TGTGCCAGCAGCCATACAGGGGGAGCCCAAGAGACCCAGTACTTC; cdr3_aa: CASSHTGGAQETQYF
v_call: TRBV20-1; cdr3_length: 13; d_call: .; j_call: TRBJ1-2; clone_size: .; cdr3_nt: TGCAGTGCCATACAGATCCTAAACTATGGCTACACCTTC; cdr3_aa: CSAIQILNYGYTF
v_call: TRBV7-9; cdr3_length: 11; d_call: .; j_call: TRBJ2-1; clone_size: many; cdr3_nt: TGTGCCAGCAGCTGGGGGCTTGAGCAGTTCTTC; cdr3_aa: CASSWGLEQFF